A single sample is the source of the 10 T cell receptor beta chains below, sequenced in a study of T cells expressing NK-cell markers (dated by TCRdb to 2018 to 2021). The library was made by 5' RACE. The instrument given in TCRdb is Illumina HiSeq 2000. The reads were reprocessed in TCRdb, with one entry per CDR3 protein sequence and no accompanying DNA. The sample's records list 450,000 to 600,000 distinct CDR3 sequences. The top ten constitute under 4.5% of the sample. The sequencing sample was made of blood T cells: a sorted CD56 or NKG2C T cell subset, CD4+ or CD8+ T cells, or bulk PBMC T cells (not recorded which). These receptors came from a young man in good health. Donor details come from another sample of the same person, matched by shared clones.

J is TRBJ2-2 and V is TRBV20-1; absent DNA, TCRdb's TRBD2 call cannot be checked. The CDR3 extends over 16 amino acids. Germline V gene sequence: CDR1 DFQATT, CDR2 SNEGSKA (reference sequence). The CDR3 is CSASRAGGPITGELFF.

This chain connects TRBV6-5 to TRBJ2-1; TCRdb names TRBD2, which stays unverified in the absence of DNA. The CDR3 covers 18 residues. Germline lookup yields CDR1 MNHEY and CDR2 SVGAGI. CDR3 sequence: CAALGLAGGGFTYNEQFF.

V is TRBV5-1 and J is TRBJ1-1. Germline loops: CDR1 SGHRS, CDR2 YFSETQ. The CDR3 is 11 amino acids. The CDR3 is CASKQNTEAFF.

The chain couples TRBV5-6 to TRBJ1-1. From germline, CDR1 is SGHDT and CDR2 YYEEEE. The CDR3 has 14 residues. CDR3 sequence: CASSLLGSDTEAFF. Full variable domain (remainder filled in from reference TRBV5-6 and TRBJ1-1): DAGVTQSPTHLIKTRGQQVTLRCSPKSGHDTVSWYQQALGQGPQFIFQYYEEEERQRGNFPDRFSGHQFPNYSSELNVNALLLGDSALYLCASSLLGSDTEAFFGQGTRLTVV.

The rearrangement links TRBV9 to TRBJ2-5; TCRdb's D call of TRBD1 is untestable without DNA. Germline V CDR1 and CDR2: SGDLS, YYNGEE. This CDR3 has 13 amino acids. CDR3 loop: CASSVDGGETQYF.

The chain combines TRBV25-1 with TRBJ2-2; the D call from TCRdb, TRBD1, cannot be confirmed without DNA. Germline CDR1 is MGHDK and CDR2 is SYGVNS. The CDR3 length is 17 residues. CDR3 residues: CASSDSLRGRGTGELFF.

This sequence joins TRBV12-3 or TRBV12-4 and TRBJ2-5; absent DNA, TCRdb's TRBD2 call cannot be checked. This CDR3 has 14 residues. CDR3 residues: CASSKGLAGQTQYF.

This chain connects TRBV20-1 to TRBJ2-1; TCRdb names TRBD2, which stays unverified in the absence of DNA. The CDR3 extends over 16 amino acids. Germline-derived CDR1 and CDR2 are DFQATT and SNEGSKA (reference sequence). This chain's CDR3 is CSATKSGDLTMNEQFF.

The chain has TRBV5-1 and TRBJ1-1; TCRdb picks TRBD1, but there is no DNA to check that call. The germline V gene has CDR1 SGHRS and CDR2 YFSETQ. The CDR3 loop spans 15 amino acids. This CDR3 is CASSSLQGLNTEAFF.

The V and J genes are TRBV18 and TRBJ2-1. Germline loops: CDR1 KGHSH, CDR2 LQKENI. This CDR3 is built from 16 residues. Here the CDR3 reads CASSPPNQPNYNEQFF.